A selection of T cell receptor beta chains follows, all from one sample in a study of blood T cell repertoires in COVID-19. Produced via immunoSEQ multiplex PCR; TCRdb's table is partial and in-frame only. Among roughly 150,000 clones, about 80% were seen once, and the ten largest hold under 4.5%. Sequencing was done on a sample of PBMCs or T cells enriched from blood (not recorded which). All receptors come from a man in his fifties or sixties in a cohort exposed to, infected with or recovered from COVID-19 (not recorded which). Both conserved end residues are part of each CDR3. Each record gives: J gene, V gene, D gene, clone size, CDR3 protein, CDR3 DNA. The D gene is left open where the match is weak. The size of a clone is reported for some rows only, either as once, few or many, or as a class for expanded clones.

>TRBJ2-1|TRBV5-5|-|-
CASSLVPVDNEQFF
TGTGCCAGCAGCTTGGTACCGGTCGATAATGAGCAGTTCTTC
>TRBJ1-1|TRBV2|TRBD1|once
CASTRDRATEAFF
TGTGCCAGCACCCGGGACAGAGCCACTGAAGCTTTCTTT
>TRBJ2-5|TRBV27|-|once
CASSLSTGFQETQYF
TGTGCCAGCAGTTTATCGACAGGCTTCCAAGAGACCCAGTACTTC
>TRBJ1-5|TRBV19|-|-
CASRDGGNSNQPQHF
TGTGCCAGTAGGGATGGAGGCAATAGCAATCAGCCCCAGCATTTT
>TRBJ2-2|TRBV2|TRBD2|-
CASSTTSGRAGGELFF
TGTGCCAGCAGCACTACTAGCGGGAGGGCCGGCGGGGAGCTGTTTTTT
>TRBJ1-4|TRBV25-1|-|-
CASSEFGEKLFF
TGTGCCAGCAGTGAATTCGGTGAAAAACTGTTTTTT
>TRBJ1-1|TRBV19|-|-
CASSIGQGSETEAFF
TGTGCCAGTAGTATAGGTCAGGGAAGTGAAACTGAAGCTTTCTTT
>TRBJ2-6|TRBV6-5|TRBD2|-
CASSYSTGLGNVLTF
TGTGCCAGCAGTTACTCGACCGGACTAGGCAACGTCCTGACTTTC
>TRBJ2-3|TRBV25-1|-|-
CASSDWAGQADTQYF
TGTGCCAGCAGTGATTGGGCAGGCCAAGCAGATACGCAGTATTTT
>TRBJ2-2|TRBV7-9|-|-
CASRSGPRNTGELFF
TGTGCCAGCAGATCCGGCCCTAGGAACACCGGGGAGCTGTTTTTT
>TRBJ1-2|TRBV11-2|TRBD1|-
CASSTGQGPTEGYTF
TGTGCCAGCAGCACAGGACAGGGGCCTACGGAGGGCTACACCTTC
>TRBJ2-5|TRBV24-1|-|few
CATSEGSGPQETQYF
TGTGCCACCAGTGAAGGTTCTGGGCCGCAAGAGACCCAGTACTTC
>TRBJ1-2|TRBV30|-|few
CAWSPPGKYGYTF
TGTGCCTGGAGCCCTCCAGGAAAGTATGGCTACACCTTC
>TRBJ1-1|TRBV9|-|-
CASRLTETYTEAFF
TGTGCCAGCAGACTGACAGAAACCTACACTGAAGCTTTCTTT
>TRBJ1-4|TRBV4-1|-|few
CASSQGGEGEKLFF
TGCGCCAGCAGCCAAGGAGGGGAGGGTGAAAAACTGTTTTTT
>TRBJ1-3|TRBV18|-|once
CASSPPSHSGNTIYF
TGTGCCAGCTCACCACCGTCCCACTCTGGAAACACCATATATTTT
>TRBJ2-7|TRBV15|TRBD2|-
CATSRSTSGSYEQYF
TGTGCCACCAGCAGATCGACTAGCGGGAGTTACGAGCAGTACTTC
>TRBJ2-5|TRBV7-2|-|-
CASSFGGIAGSETQYF
TGTGCCAGCAGCTTCGGAGGGATCGCAGGGTCTGAGACCCAGTACTTC
>TRBJ1-2|TRBV5-4|-|-
CASSPQAGVDYGYTF
TGTGCCAGCAGCCCCCAGGCAGGGGTGGACTATGGCTACACCTTC
>TRBJ2-1|TRBV28|TRBD2|-
CASSPAGLAGDGMYNEQFF
TGTGCCAGCAGTCCCGCGGGGCTAGCGGGAGACGGTATGTACAATGAGCAGTTCTTC
>TRBJ2-1|TRBV21-1|-|-
CASSPHAPLAGVAYEQFF
TGTGCCAGCAGCCCTCACGCCCCACTAGCGGGAGTTGCATATGAGCAGTTCTTC
>TRBJ2-2|TRBV24-1|-|-
CATGAVRDTGELFF
TGTGCCACAGGGGCCGTCAGGGACACCGGGGAGCTGTTTTTT
>TRBJ1-1|TRBV11-3|-|-
CASSEGVYTEAFF
TGTGCCAGCTCCGAGGGGGTTTACACTGAAGCTTTCTTT
>TRBJ1-4|TRBV6-5|-|-
CASSYRGTGRNEKLFF
TGTGCCAGCAGTTACCGGGGGACGGGGCGGAATGAAAAACTGTTTTTT
>TRBJ2-3|TRBV7-2|-|-
CASSLEGAIQVGQYF
TGTGCCAGCAGCTTAGAAGGGGCCATTCAGGTGGGGCAGTATTTT
>TRBJ2-5|TRBV5-6|TRBD1|-
CASSLKSGGTQYF
TGTGCCAGCAGCTTAAAGTCAGGGGGGACCCAGTACTTC
>TRBJ2-2|TRBV24-1|TRBD2|medium-sized
CATSDLLAGDTGELFF
TGTGCCACCAGTGATTTGCTAGCGGGAGACACCGGGGAGCTGTTTTTT
>TRBJ2-7|TRBV18|-|-
CASSLGVSRDSYEQYF
TGTGCCAGCTCCCTCGGGGTTTCGCGGGACTCCTACGAGCAGTACTTC
>TRBJ2-3|TRBV10-3|TRBD2|-
CAAKPSGGTDTQYF
TGTGCCGCCAAGCCTAGCGGGGGGACAGATACGCAGTATTTT
>TRBJ2-5|TRBV15|-|-
CATSDLGRETQYF
TGTGCCACCAGTGACCTAGGCCGAGAGACCCAGTACTTC
>TRBJ1-2|TRBV15|-|-
CATKGEQGGYGYTF
TGTGCCACCAAGGGTGAGCAGGGTGGCTATGGCTACACCTTC
>TRBJ2-7|TRBV27|TRBD1|-
CASSLRGTELYEQYF
TGTGCCAGCAGTTTACGTGGGACAGAACTCTACGAGCAGTACTTC
>TRBJ1-4|TRBV25-1|-|-
CASSVQAQLFF
TGTGCCAGCAGTGTACAGGCGCAGCTGTTTTTT
>TRBJ1-2|TRBV5-1|TRBD1|-
CASSFSGTGEGKGYTF
TGCGCCAGCAGCTTTTCCGGGACAGGGGAGGGCAAAGGCTACACCTTC
>TRBJ2-7|TRBV5-6|-|-
CASTKGGGLTPTYEQYF
TGTGCCAGCACCAAGGGGGGGGGACTAACCCCAACCTACGAGCAGTACTTC
>TRBJ1-2|TRBV9|TRBD1|-
CASSVGDRVDYGYTF
TGTGCCAGCAGCGTGGGGGACAGGGTTGACTATGGCTACACCTTC
>TRBJ2-1|TRBV2|TRBD2|-
CASRGGTSGGYNEQFF
TGTGCCAGCAGGGGAGGGACTAGCGGTGGGTACAATGAGCAGTTCTTC
>TRBJ1-1|TRBV28|-|-
CASSRGNTEAFF
TGTGCCAGCAGTAGGGGGAACACTGAAGCTTTCTTT
>TRBJ1-4|TRBV4-2|-|-
CASSQGPRLSNEKLFF
TGTGCCAGCAGCCAAGGTCCCAGGCTATCTAATGAAAAACTGTTTTTT
>TRBJ1-4|TRBV4-1|-|-
CASSQGGVVIEKLFF
TGCGCCAGCAGCCAAGGAGGTGTGGTTATTGAAAAACTGTTTTTT
>TRBJ2-2|TRBV3-1/TRBV3-2|-|-
CASSQAASRISGYTGELFF
TGTGCCAGCAGCCAAGCCGCTTCCCGCATTTCGGGGTACACCGGGGAGCTGTTTTTT
>TRBJ1-6|TRBV7-9|-|-
CASSPDILSSYNSPLHF
TGTGCCAGCAGCCCGGACATCTTGAGCTCCTATAATTCACCCCTCCACTTT
>TRBJ1-2|TRBV4-3|-|-
CASSQDRWDSSPGYTF
TGCGCCAGCAGCCAAGATCGTTGGGACTCTTCGCCTGGCTACACCTTC
>TRBJ2-7|TRBV24-1|-|-
CATSDPGQYEQYF
TGTGCCACCAGTGATCCCGGACAGTACGAGCAGTACTTC
>TRBJ2-2|TRBV19|-|few
CASIGVGRTGELFF
TGTGCCAGTATTGGGGTTGGGAGAACCGGGGAGCTGTTTTTT
>TRBJ2-7|TRBV28|-|-
CASKESGPGIDF
TGTGCCAGCAAAGAGTCAGGGCCCGGAATAGACTTC
>TRBJ2-1|TRBV4-2|TRBD2|-
CASSQVGAGGNNEQFF
TGTGCCAGCAGCCAAGTCGGGGCGGGAGGGAACAATGAGCAGTTCTTC
>TRBJ1-5|TRBV4-3|TRBD1|-
CASSQDWGTVGQPQHF
TGCGCCAGCAGCCAAGATTGGGGGACAGTCGGTCAGCCCCAGCATTTT
>TRBJ1-1|TRBV15|TRBD1|-
CATSRDMAGGDTEAFF
TGTGCCACCAGCAGAGATATGGCAGGGGGCGACACTGAAGCTTTCTTT